This TCR beta chain was profiled in a study of identical twins. Notes on the study in general: Models underpredicted monozygotic twin sharing of out-of-frame TCR alpha. High-abundance cord blood beta clonotypes had fewer insertions; memory repertoires showed none. Excess low generation probability was seen in twin-shared out-of-frame alpha sequences. Beta out-of-frame twin sharing showed a weaker excess.

Trimming at V came to 0 bases and at J to 4 bases, leaving 4 bases not matched to a gene. The CDR3 is 16 amino acids. Germline loops: CDR1 WSHSY, CDR2 SAAADI. TCRdb re-derived calls from the 5' RACE reads in MiXCR, one entry per CDR3 protein. The repertoire holds roughly 250,000 distinct CDR3 sequences, over 13% seen once, with about 9% in the top ten. Concerning this clonotype: The target antigen is unknown.

The TCR sequence derives from a woman between 18 and 30 years old in good health. Material: memory (CD45RO+) T cells sorted from blood. The chain joins TRBV10-2 to TRBJ2-7; 12 bases are shared with TRBD2. This CDR3 is CASSESTSGRRYEQYF. The CDR3 nucleotides are TGCGCCAGCAGTGAGTCGACTAGCGGGAGAAGGTACGAGCAGTACTTC.